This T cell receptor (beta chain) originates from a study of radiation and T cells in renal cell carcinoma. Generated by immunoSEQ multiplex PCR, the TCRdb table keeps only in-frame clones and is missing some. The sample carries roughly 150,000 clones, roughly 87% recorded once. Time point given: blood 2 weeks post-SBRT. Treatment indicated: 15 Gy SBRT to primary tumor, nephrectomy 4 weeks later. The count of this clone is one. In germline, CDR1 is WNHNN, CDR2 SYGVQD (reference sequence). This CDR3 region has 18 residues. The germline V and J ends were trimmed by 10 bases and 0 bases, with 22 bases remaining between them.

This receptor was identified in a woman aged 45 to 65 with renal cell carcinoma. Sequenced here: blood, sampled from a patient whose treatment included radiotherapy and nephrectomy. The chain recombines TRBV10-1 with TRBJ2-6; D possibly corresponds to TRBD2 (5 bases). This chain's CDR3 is CAKVPPWTLSSGANVLTF. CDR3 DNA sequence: TGCGCCAAAGTACCTCCATGGACTTTAAGCTCTGGGGCCAACGTCCTGACTTTC.